This TCR beta chain was captured in a study of blood T cell repertoires in COVID-19. Study-level background: Donors in the United States, Italy and Spain gave samples during acute or convalescent COVID-19.

Here immunoSEQ multiplex PCR was the method, and the copy in TCRdb shows in-frame clones only, minus some. The sample yields 66,000 or so clones, about 86% seen once. Sequences were obtained from peripheral blood. This clonotype was sampled from a man aged 45-65 years with active COVID-19.

The CDR3 is CAPKLRQGYGYTF. CDR3 coding DNA: TGTGCCCCCAAACTAAGACAGGGCTATGGCTACACCTTC. The chain employs TRBV10-3 and TRBJ1-2, with 7 bases that match TRBD1. The germline V gene encodes CDR1 ENHRY and CDR2 SYGVKD. CDR3 length equals 13 residues. After removal of 11 bases from V and 4 bases from J, the junction contained 10 bases not matched to a gene.